The entry below describes one T cell receptor beta chain. The record originates from a study of blood T cells in healthy people across ages. The ends were cut back, 5 bases at V and 4 bases at J, with 18 bases in the middle. CDR1 is SEHNR and CDR2 is FQNEAQ in the germline V gene (reference sequence). The CDR3 length is 15 residues. Every sample yielded at least 6.5 million isolated PBMCs. PCR was performed a second time for roughly 7 to 11 cycles using a sample-barcoded 5' primer and a J-beta primer mix. MiXCR, applied by TCRdb to the 5' RACE reads, yields one record per CDR3 protein. The table lists hundreds of thousands of distinct CDR3 sequences, more than 40% of them singletons.

The source is a man aged 60 to 69 in good health. The genes are TRBV7-9 and TRBJ2-7; D tentatively reads TRBD1 or TRBD2 (5 bases each). Sequencing was performed on blood. The CDR3 bases are TGTGCCAGCAGCCTGGGACCCTGGGGGATATACGAGCAGTACTTC. Encoded protein: CASSLGPWGIYEQYF.